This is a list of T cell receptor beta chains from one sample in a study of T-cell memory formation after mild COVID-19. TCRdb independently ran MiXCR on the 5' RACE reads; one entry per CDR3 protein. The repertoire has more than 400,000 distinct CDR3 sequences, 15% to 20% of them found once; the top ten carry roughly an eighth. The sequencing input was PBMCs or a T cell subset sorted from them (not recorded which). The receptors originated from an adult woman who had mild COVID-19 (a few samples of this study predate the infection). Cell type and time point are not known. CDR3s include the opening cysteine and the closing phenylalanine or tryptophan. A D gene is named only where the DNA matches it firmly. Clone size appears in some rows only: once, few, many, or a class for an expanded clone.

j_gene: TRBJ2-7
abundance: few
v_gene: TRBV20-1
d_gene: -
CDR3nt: TGCAGTGCTAGAGACTCGGGTAGTCTTGGGCATCATGGTCCCTACGAGCAGTACTTC
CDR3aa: CSARDSGSLGHHGPYEQYF

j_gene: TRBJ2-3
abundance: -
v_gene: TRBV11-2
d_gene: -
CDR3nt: TGTGCCAGCAGCACTGGATGGTCTAGCACAGATACGCAGTATTTT
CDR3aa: CASSTGWSSTDTQYF

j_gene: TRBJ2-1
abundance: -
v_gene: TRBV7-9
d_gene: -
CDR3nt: TGTGCCAGCAGCTCACAGAGGGGCTCCTACAATGAGCAGTTCTTC
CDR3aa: CASSSQRGSYNEQFF

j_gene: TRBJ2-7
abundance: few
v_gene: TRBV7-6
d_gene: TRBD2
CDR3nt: TGTGCCAGCAGCCCGACTAGCCCGATCGGGTACGAGCAGTACTTC
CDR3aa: CASSPTSPIGYEQYF

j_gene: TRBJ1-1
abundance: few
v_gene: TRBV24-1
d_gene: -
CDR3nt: TGTGCCACCAGTGAAGACAGGTTATTGAGGACTGAAGCTTTCTTT
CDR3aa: CATSEDRLLRTEAFF

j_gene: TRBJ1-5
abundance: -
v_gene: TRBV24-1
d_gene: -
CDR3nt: TGTGCCAGGGAGGGACGGGGCAATCAGCCCCAGCATTTT
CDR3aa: CAREGRGNQPQHF

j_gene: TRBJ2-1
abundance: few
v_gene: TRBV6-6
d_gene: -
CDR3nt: TGTGCCAGCAGTTTTGCTGCTGTCAGTGGAGCCTTTTACAATGAGCAGTTCTTC
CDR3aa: CASSFAAVSGAFYNEQFF

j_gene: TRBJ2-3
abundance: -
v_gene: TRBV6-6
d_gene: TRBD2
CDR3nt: TGTGCCAGCAGTTACTCGCCCAGTCGAACTAGCGGCACAGATACGCAGTATTTT
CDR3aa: CASSYSPSRTSGTDTQYF

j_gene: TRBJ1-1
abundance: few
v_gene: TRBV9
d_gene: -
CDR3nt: TGTGCCAGCAGCCGAGACCAAAACACTGAAGCTTTCTTT
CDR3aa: CASSRDQNTEAFF

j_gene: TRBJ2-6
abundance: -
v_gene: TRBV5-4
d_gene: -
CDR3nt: TGTGCCAGCAGCTTGGCGGGGAATGGGGCCAACGTCCTGACTTTC
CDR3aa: CASSLAGNGANVLTF

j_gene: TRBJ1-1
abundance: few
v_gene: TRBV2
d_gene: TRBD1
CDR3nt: TGTGCCAGCAGAGCGGACAGGGGGCTGGCTGAAGCTTTCTTT
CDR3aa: CASRADRGLAEAFF

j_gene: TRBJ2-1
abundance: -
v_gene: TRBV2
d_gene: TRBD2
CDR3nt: TGTGCCAGCAGTCTAGCGGGAGGACTGAGCTCCTACAATGAGCAGTTCTTC
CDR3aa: CASSLAGGLSSYNEQFF

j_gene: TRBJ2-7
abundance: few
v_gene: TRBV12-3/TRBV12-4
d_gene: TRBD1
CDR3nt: TGTGCCAGCAGCCGACAGGGTGTCCCCTACGAGCAGTACTTC
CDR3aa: CASSRQGVPYEQYF

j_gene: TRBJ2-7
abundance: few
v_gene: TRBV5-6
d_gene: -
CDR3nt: TGTGCCAGCAGCCCGGGAAGAGCTGACTACGAGCAGTACTTC
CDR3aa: CASSPGRADYEQYF

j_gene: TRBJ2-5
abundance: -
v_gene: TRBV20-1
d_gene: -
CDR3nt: TGCAGTGCTAGTGAGAGCCAAGAGACCCAGTACTTC
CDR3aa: CSASESQETQYF

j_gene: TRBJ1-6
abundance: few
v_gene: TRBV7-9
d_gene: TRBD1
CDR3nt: TGTGCCAGCAGCCCACTATACAGGGGTAGTAATTCACCCCTCCACTTT
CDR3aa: CASSPLYRGSNSPLHF

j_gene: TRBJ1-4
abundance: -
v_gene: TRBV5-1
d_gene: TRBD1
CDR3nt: TGCGCCAGCAGCTGGGGACAGGGGATAAGTGGAGAAAAACTGTTTTTT
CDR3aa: CASSWGQGISGEKLFF

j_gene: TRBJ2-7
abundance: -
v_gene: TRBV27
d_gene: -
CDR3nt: TGTGCCAGCAGTTTATTCCCGGCGGGGGAGCAGTACTTC
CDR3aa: CASSLFPAGEQYF

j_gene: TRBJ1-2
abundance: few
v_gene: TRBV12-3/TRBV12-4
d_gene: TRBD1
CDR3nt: TGTGCCAGCAGTCCTGAGACAGGGAAGTATGGCTACACCTTC
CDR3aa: CASSPETGKYGYTF

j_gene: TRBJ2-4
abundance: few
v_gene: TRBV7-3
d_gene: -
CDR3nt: TGTGCCAGCGGCGCCGGGCCGGAAAACATTCAGTACTTC
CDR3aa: CASGAGPENIQYF

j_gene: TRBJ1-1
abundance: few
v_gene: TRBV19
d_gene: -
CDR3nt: TGTGCCAGTAGTATGTGGAACACTGAAGCTTTCTTT
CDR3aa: CASSMWNTEAFF

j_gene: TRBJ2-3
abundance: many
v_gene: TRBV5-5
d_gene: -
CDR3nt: TGTGCCAGCAGCTTGAGGGCAACACAGACAGATACGCAGTATTTT
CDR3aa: CASSLRATQTDTQYF

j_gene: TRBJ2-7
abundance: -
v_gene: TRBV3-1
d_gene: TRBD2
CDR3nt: TGTGCCAGCAGCCAAGATCTGACTAGCAACCGCTACGAGCAGTACTTC
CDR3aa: CASSQDLTSNRYEQYF

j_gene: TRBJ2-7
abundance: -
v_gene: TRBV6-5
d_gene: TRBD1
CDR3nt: TGTGCCAGCAGCCCTCCGGGACAGGGGAGATCCTACGAGCAGTACTTC
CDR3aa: CASSPPGQGRSYEQYF

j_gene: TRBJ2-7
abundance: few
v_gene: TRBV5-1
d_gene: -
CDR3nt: TGCGCCAGCAGCCCTTGGGTCGACGGCGAGCAGTACTTC
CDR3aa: CASSPWVDGEQYF

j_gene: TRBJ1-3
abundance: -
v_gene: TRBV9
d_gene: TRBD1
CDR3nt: TGTGCCAGCAGCGCGGGACAGGGAGGAAACACCATATATTTT
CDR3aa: CASSAGQGGNTIYF

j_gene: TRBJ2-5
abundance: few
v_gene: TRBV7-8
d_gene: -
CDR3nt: TGTGCCAGCAGCTTTCTAGACGGCGAGACCCAGTACTTC
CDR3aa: CASSFLDGETQYF

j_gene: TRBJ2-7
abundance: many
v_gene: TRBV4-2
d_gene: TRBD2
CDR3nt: TGTGCCAGCAGCCTGCCGGGGGGAGAGTACGAGCAGTACTTC
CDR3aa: CASSLPGGEYEQYF

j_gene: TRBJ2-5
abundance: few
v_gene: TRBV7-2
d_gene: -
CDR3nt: TGTGCCAGCTTGAGACAGGGAGGTGTAGAGACCCAGTACTTC
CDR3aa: CASLRQGGVETQYF

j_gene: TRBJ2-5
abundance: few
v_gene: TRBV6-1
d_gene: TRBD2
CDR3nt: TGTGCCAGCAGTGAAGTGTCTAGCGGCTGGGAGACCCAGTACTTC
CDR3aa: CASSEVSSGWETQYF

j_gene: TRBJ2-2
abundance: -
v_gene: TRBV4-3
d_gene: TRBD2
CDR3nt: TGCGCCAGCAGCCGGACTAGAGCCGGGGAGCTGTTTTTT
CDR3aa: CASSRTRAGELFF

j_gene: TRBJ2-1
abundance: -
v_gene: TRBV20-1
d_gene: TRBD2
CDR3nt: TGCAGTGCTAGAGAGAGCGGGAGATCCTACAATGAGCAGTTCTTC
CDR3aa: CSARESGRSYNEQFF

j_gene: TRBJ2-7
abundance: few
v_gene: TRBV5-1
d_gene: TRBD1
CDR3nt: TGCGCCAGCAGCTTTTTCGGGACAGCCTACGAGCAGTACTTC
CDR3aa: CASSFFGTAYEQYF

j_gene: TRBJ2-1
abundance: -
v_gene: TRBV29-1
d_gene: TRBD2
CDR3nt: TGCAGCGTCGAGACTAGCGGGAGGGCCAGCAAGTTCTTC
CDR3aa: CSVETSGRASKFF

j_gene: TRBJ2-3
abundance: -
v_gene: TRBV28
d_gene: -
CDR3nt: TGTGCCAGCGCCTCGGGGCGGCTCCAGGATACGCAGTATTTT
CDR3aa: CASASGRLQDTQYF

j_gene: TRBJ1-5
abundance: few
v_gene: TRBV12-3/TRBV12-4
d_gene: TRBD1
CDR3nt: TGTGCCAGCAGCTGGACAGGACTCAATCAGCCCCAGCATTTT
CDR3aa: CASSWTGLNQPQHF

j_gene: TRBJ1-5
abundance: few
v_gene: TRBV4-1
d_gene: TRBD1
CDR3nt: TGCGCCAGCAGCCAAGACCGCGCAGGGGGTAATCAGCCCCAGCATTTT
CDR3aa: CASSQDRAGGNQPQHF

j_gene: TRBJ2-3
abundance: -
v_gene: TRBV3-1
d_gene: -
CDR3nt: TGTGCCAGCAGCCAAGAACAAAGGGTAGATACGCAGTATTTT
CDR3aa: CASSQEQRVDTQYF

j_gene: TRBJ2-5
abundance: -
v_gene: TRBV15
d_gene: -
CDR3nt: TGTGCCACCAGCAGAGATGTCGCGGGAGAGGGGGGAGAAGAGACCCAGTACTTC
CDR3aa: CATSRDVAGEGGEETQYF

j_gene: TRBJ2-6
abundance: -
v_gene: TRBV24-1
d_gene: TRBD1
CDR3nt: TGTGCCACCAGTGATTTACCGACAGGGGCTGGGGCCAACGTCCTGACTTTC
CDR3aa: CATSDLPTGAGANVLTF

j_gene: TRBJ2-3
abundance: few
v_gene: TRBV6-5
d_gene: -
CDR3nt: TGTGCCAGCGCGGGTAACACAGATACGCAGTATTTT
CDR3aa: CASAGNTDTQYF

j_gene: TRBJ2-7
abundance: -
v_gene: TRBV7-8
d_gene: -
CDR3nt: TGTGCCAGCAGCCCCTTAAAGGTCTCCTACGAGCAGTACTTC
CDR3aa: CASSPLKVSYEQYF

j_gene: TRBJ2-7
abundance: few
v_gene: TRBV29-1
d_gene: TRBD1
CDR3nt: TGCAGCGTTACCGGGACAGGGGACTACGAGCAGTACTTC
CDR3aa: CSVTGTGDYEQYF

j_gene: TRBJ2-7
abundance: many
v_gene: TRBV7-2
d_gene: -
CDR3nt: TGTGCCAGCAGCTCACCCGGGTCCTACTCCTACGCGCAGTACTTC
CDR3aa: CASSSPGSYSYAQYF

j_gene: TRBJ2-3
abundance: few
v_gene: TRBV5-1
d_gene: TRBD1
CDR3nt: TGCGCCAGCAGTCCCCGGGACAGGATCACAGATACGCAGTATTTT
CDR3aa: CASSPRDRITDTQYF

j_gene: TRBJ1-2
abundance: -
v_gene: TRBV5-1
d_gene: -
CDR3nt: TGCGCCAGCAGCTCAGACAGGTGGGGCTACACCTTC
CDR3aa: CASSSDRWGYTF

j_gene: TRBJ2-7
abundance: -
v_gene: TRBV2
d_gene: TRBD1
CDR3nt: TGTGCCAGCAGTAAACAGGGGCTCTACGAGCAGTACTTC
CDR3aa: CASSKQGLYEQYF

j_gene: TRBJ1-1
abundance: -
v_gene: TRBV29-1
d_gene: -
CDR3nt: TGCAGCGTACCCGGAGGGGCGTACACTGAAGCTTTCTTT
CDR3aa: CSVPGGAYTEAFF